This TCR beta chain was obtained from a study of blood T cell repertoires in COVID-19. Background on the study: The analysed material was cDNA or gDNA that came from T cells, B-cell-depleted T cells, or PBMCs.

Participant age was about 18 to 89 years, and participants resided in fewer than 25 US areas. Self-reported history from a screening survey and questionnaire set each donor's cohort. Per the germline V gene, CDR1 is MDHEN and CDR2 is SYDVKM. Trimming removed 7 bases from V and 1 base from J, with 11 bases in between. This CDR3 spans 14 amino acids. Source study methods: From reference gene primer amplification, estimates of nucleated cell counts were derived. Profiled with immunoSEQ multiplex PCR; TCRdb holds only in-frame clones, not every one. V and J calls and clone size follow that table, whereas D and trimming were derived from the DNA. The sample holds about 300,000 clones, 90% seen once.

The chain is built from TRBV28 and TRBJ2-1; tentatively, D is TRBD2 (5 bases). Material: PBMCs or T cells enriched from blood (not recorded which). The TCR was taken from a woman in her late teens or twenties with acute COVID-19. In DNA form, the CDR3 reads TGTGCCAGCATGGTGAGCGGATCCTACAATGAGCAGTTCTTC. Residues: CASMVSGSYNEQFF.